The 32 T cell receptor beta chains listed next were all sequenced from one sample in a study of blood T cell repertoires in COVID-19. Only in-frame clones appear in the TCRdb table, and some are missing; sequencing was by immunoSEQ multiplex PCR. The sample shows tens of thousands of clones, roughly 88% of them seen only once. Material for sequencing was peripheral blood. Receptors originate from a human donor in a cohort sampled during active COVID-19.

This clone was found once. This rearrangement joins TRBV11-3 to TRBJ2-7; 7 bases are shared with TRBD1. The CDR3 is made up of 15 amino acids. Looked up from germline, CDR1 is SGHNT and CDR2 is YENEEA. The V segment lost 5 bases and the J segment 5 bases; nucleotides outside the gene matches: 12. CDR3 bases: TGTGCCAGCAGCCTCCGGACAGGCTTAAACCACGAGCAGTACTTC. It encodes CASSLRTGLNHEQYF.

J is TRBJ1-2 and V is TRBV7-8, with 7 bases lining up with TRBD1. V trimming: 0 bases; J trimming: 6 bases; junction bases outside the gene matches: 13. The CDR3 contains 17 residues. Germline V lookup: CDR1 SGHVS, CDR2 FQNEAQ. The CDR3 sequence: CASSLAYRGRGQDGYTF. CDR3 coding DNA: TGTGCCAGCAGCTTAGCCTATAGGGGTAGGGGGCAGGATGGCTACACCTTC.

The V and J genes are TRBV28 and TRBJ1-4, with TRBD1 matching over 12 bases. Germline assignment: CDR1 MDHEN and CDR2 SYDVKM. With 6 bases clipped from V and 7 bases from J, the junction kept 3 bases outside the gene matches. The CDR3 length is 14 residues. The CDR3 reads CASRGQGAGEKLFF. DNA for the CDR3: TGTGCCAGCAGGGGACAGGGGGCGGGTGAAAAACTGTTTTTT.

This rearrangement joins TRBV4-3 to TRBJ2-5; 8 nucleotides match TRBD2. CDR1 and CDR2 from the germline V gene are LGHNA and YSLEER. This CDR3 is 17 amino acids long. V shed 5 bases and J 2 bases; nucleotides not matched to a gene: 13. The CDR3 reads CASSAGRVSGSQETQYF. CDR3 nucleotides: TGCGCCAGCAGCGCCGGGAGGGTATCCGGTTCGCAAGAGACCCAGTACTTC.

This clone came up a few times. The chain recombines TRBV3-1 (or the pseudogene TRBV3-2) with TRBJ2-1; no definite D call. The germline CDR1 and CDR2 sequences are LGHDT and YNNKEL (reference sequence). The CDR3 extends over 13 amino acids. V gave up 1 base and J gave up 9 bases, with 10 bases separating them. The CDR3 region has the DNA TGTGCCAGCAGCCAAGGACGGAGCACTGAGCAGTTCTTC. It translates to CASSQGRSTEQFF.

The chain combines TRBV29-1 with TRBJ2-7; weak D call: TRBD1 (6 bases). The V end was cut by 6 bases, the J end by 0 bases, with 12 bases between. CDR1 and CDR2 from the germline V gene are SQVTM and ANQGSEA. The CDR3 is 13 amino acids. CDR3 residues: CSVTGTHSYEQYF. Written as DNA, the CDR3 is TGCAGCGTCACAGGGACACACTCCTACGAGCAGTACTTC.

The chain carries TRBV27 and TRBJ2-6; D is unclear. The V end was cut by 3 bases, the J end by 1 base, with 4 bases between. The length of the CDR3 is 14 residues. Germline loops: CDR1 MNHEY, CDR2 SMNVEV (reference sequence). The CDR3, as DNA: TGTGCCAGCAGTTTCAATTCTGGGGCCAACGTCCTGACTTTC. This gives the protein CASSFNSGANVLTF.

The V call is TRBV5-1, the J call TRBJ2-1; TRBD1 is a possible D gene (8 bases). Trimming shortened V by 3 bases and J by 7 bases, and 20 bases separated the two germline ends. This CDR3 region has 16 residues. CDR1 SGHRS and CDR2 YFSETQ come from the germline V gene. The CDR3 bases are TGCGCCAGCAGCTCGAACCCACAGGGGGGGCGGAATGAGCAGTTCTTC. It codes for CASSSNPQGGRNEQFF.

This chain joins TRBV4-1 and TRBJ2-7; no reliable D call. V was trimmed by 1 base and J by 1 base, leaving 14 bases between them. The germline V gene encodes CDR1 MGHRA and CDR2 YSYEKL. The CDR3 sequence is 16 residues long. CDR3 residues: CASSQGQTVISYEQYF. The CDR3 DNA is TGCGCCAGCAGCCAAGGTCAGACTGTCATTTCCTACGAGCAGTACTTC.

This chain uses TRBV5-1 with TRBJ2-7, with 8 bases lining up with TRBD2. The V segment lost 0 bases and the J segment 3 bases; nucleotides outside the gene matches: 14. CDR3 length: 18 amino acids. CDR1 is SGHRS, CDR2 YFSETQ, per germline. The CDR3 protein is CASSLGTSGPTLYYEQYF. The CDR3 DNA follows: TGCGCCAGCAGCTTGGGTACTAGCGGACCCACTCTTTACTACGAGCAGTACTTC. The full variable domain, its missing parts supplied by reference TRBV5-1 and TRBJ2-7, is KAGVTQTPRYLIKTRGQQVTLSCSPISGHRSVSWYQQTPGQGLQFLFEYFSETQRNKGNFPGRFSGRQFSNSRSEMNVSTLELGDSALYLCASSLGTSGPTLYYEQYFGPGTRLTVT.

This chain uses TRBV9 with TRBJ1-4, with 8 bases lining up with TRBD1. V shed 2 bases, J shed 7 bases, and the junction held 7 bases outside the gene matches. The CDR3 extends over 15 amino acids. CDR1 and CDR2 (germline): SGDLS, YYNGEE. The CDR3: CASSVGTGGVEKLFF. In DNA, the CDR3 is TGTGCCAGCAGCGTCGGAACAGGGGGGGTTGAAAAACTGTTTTTT.

The chain joins TRBV28 to TRBJ1-1; unclear D gene. V lost 2 bases, J lost 3 bases, and 7 bases lay in between. Germline CDR1 is MDHEN and CDR2 is SYDVKM. The CDR3 is 13 residues long. The CDR3 DNA is TGTGCCAGCAGTTTAGGCCAGGACACTGAAGCTTTCTTT. This encodes CASSLGQDTEAFF.

The sample holds one count of this clone. V is TRBV7-2 and J is TRBJ2-7; 7 bases map to TRBD1. Looked up from germline, CDR1 is SGHTA and CDR2 is FQGNSA. Trimming cost V 5 bases and J 2 bases; bases outside gene matches: 9. CDR3 size: 15 residues. The CDR3 coding sequence is TGTGCCAGCAGCCCAACCGGGACAGAGGCCTACGAGCAGTACTTC. This encodes CASSPTGTEAYEQYF.

The chain links TRBV9 to TRBJ2-1, with D maybe TRBD2 (6 bases). V lost 0 bases and J lost 2, with 12 bases in between. The CDR3 spans 16 residues. The germline gives CDR1 SGDLS, CDR2 YYNGEE. The chain's CDR3 is CASSVVPEGAYNEQFF. Here the CDR3 DNA reads TGTGCCAGCAGCGTAGTCCCGGAGGGAGCCTACAATGAGCAGTTCTTC.

V gene TRBV7-9 combines with J gene TRBJ2-1; D is unresolved. In germline, CDR1 is SEHNR, CDR2 FQNEAQ (reference sequence). Trimming took 6 bases from V and 10 from J, leaving 19 bases between them. The CDR3 length is 14 residues. The CDR3 DNA sequence: TGTGCCAGCAGTTCTACCTCTCTCGTACGCGAGCAGTTCTTC. Protein: CASSSTSLVREQFF. Together with reference TRBV7-9 and TRBJ2-1, the CDR3 gives the full variable domain: DTGVSQNPRHKITKRGQNVTFRCDPISEHNRLYWYRQTLGQGPEFLTYFQNEAQLEKSRLLSDRFSAERPKGSFSTLEIQRTEQGDSAMYLCASSSTSLVREQFFGPGTRLTVL.

CDR3 in amino acids: CAIRRQGVSHEQYF. CDR3 DNA: TGTGCCATCAGGCGACAGGGGGTGTCCCACGAGCAGTACTTC. The chain couples TRBV10-3 to TRBJ2-7; 9 bases are a match to TRBD1. Per the germline V gene, CDR1 is ENHRY and CDR2 is SYGVKD. The CDR3 runs 14 residues. Losses at the gene ends were 6 bases for V and 5 bases for J; bases not matched to a gene: 8.

The chain is built from TRBV4-1 and TRBJ2-1; 9 bases are a match to TRBD2. Trimming removed 0 bases from V and 7 bases from J; junction bases left unmatched: 10. The CDR3 has 17 residues. The germline V gene encodes CDR1 MGHRA and CDR2 YSYEKL. CDR3 in amino acids: CASSQDWVAGAWNEQFF. In nucleotides, the CDR3 is TGCGCCAGCAGCCAAGATTGGGTAGCGGGAGCATGGAATGAGCAGTTCTTC.

Within the sample, this clone is large. V usage is TRBV10-3 and J usage is TRBJ1-2; 8 bases agree with TRBD1. J lost 4 bases, V lost 3 bases, and 7 bases had no gene match. Looked up from germline, CDR1 is ENHRY and CDR2 is SYGVKD. The CDR3 is 15 amino acids. The CDR3 nucleotides read TGTGCCATCAGTGACCCGGACAGGGCGGGCTATGGCTACACCTTC. Protein product: CAISDPDRAGYGYTF.

The chain uses TRBV6-6 and TRBJ1-6; 7 nucleotides align to TRBD1. In germline, CDR1 is MNHNY, CDR2 SVGAGI (reference sequence). Trimming at V came to 9 bases and at J to 9 bases, leaving 8 bases not matched to a gene. The CDR3 consists of 13 residues. In DNA form, the CDR3 reads TGTGCCAGTCAGGGGGAAGCTATTTCACCCCTCCACTTT. Translation: CASQGEAISPLHF.

As DNA, the CDR3 is TGTGCCATCAGCTCCAGCGGGGGGCCCTACGAGCAGTACTTC. Translation gives CAISSSGGPYEQYF. This rearrangement joins TRBV10-3 to TRBJ2-7; 9 bases are shared with TRBD2. CDR1 is ENHRY and CDR2 is SYGVKD in the germline V gene. V lost 6 bases and J lost 2; bases outside the gene matches: 5. This CDR3 spans 14 amino acids.

The chain couples TRBV7-2 to TRBJ1-6, with D possibly matching TRBD1 (5 bases). The CDR3 is 14 residues long. Trimming shortened V by 3 bases and J by 6 bases, and 9 bases separated the two germline ends. CDR1 is SGHTA, CDR2 FQGNSA, per germline. The CDR3 is CASSLKGPNSPLHF. CDR3 nucleotide sequence: TGTGCCAGCAGCTTGAAGGGGCCTAATTCACCCCTCCACTTT.

The chain is built from TRBV19 and TRBJ2-4, with 7 bases that match TRBD1. CDR1 LNHDA and CDR2 SQIVND come from the germline V gene (reference sequence). This CDR3 region has 15 residues. V lost 0 bases, J lost 3 bases, and 2 bases stayed unmatched. CDR3 sequence: CASSIDGTVKNIQYF. DNA of the CDR3: TGTGCCAGTAGTATAGACGGGACAGTCAAAAACATTCAGTACTTC.

The chain links TRBV5-1 to TRBJ2-2; TRBD1 aligns across 9 bases. Germline CDR1 reads SGHRS; CDR2 reads YFSETQ. This CDR3 is built from 17 residues. Losses at the gene ends were 0 bases for V and 5 bases for J; bases not matched to a gene: 8. CDR3 sequence: CASSLDLQGARTGELFF. The CDR3 nucleotides read TGCGCCAGCAGCTTGGATCTACAGGGGGCGCGAACCGGGGAGCTGTTTTTT.

V usage is TRBV2 and J usage is TRBJ1-5; tentative D call: TRBD1 (5 bases). V lost 7 bases and J 7 bases, leaving 17 bases between the germline ends. This CDR3 has 14 amino acids. Germline CDR1 is SNHLY and CDR2 is FYNNEI. CDR3: CASTPRAGWQPQHF. Written as DNA, the CDR3 is TGTGCCAGCACCCCCAGGGCAGGATGGCAGCCCCAGCATTTT.

The gene calls are TRBV10-2 and TRBJ2-5; 10 nucleotides align to TRBD1. V was pared by 8 bases and J by 3 bases, with 6 bases of the junction left unmatched. The CDR3 spans 14 residues. Germline CDR1 reads WSHSY; CDR2 reads SAAADI. CDR3 bases: TGCGCCAGCCGGGACAGGGGTGAGGAAGAGACCCAGTACTTC. Translation: CASRDRGEEETQYF.

This clone has only one observation. The V gene is TRBV13, the J gene TRBJ2-3; 9 bases are a match to TRBD2. The length of the CDR3 is 17 residues. The germline V gene encodes CDR1 PRHDT and CDR2 FYEKMQ (reference sequence). V shed 0 bases, J shed 2 bases, and the junction held 6 bases outside the gene matches. The CDR3 DNA sequence: TGTGCCAGCAGCTTAGGCGGTCTAGCGGGGCCCACAGATACGCAGTATTTT. Its translation is CASSLGGLAGPTDTQYF.

The V call is TRBV3-1 (or the pseudogene TRBV3-2), the J call TRBJ1-1; D unclear. With 6 bases removed from V and 0 bases from J, the gap between germline ends came to 8 bases. CDR3 size: 13 residues. In germline, CDR1 is LGHDT, CDR2 YNNKEL (reference sequence). The CDR3 DNA is TGTGCCAGCAGGGTAGACATGAACACTGAAGCTTTCTTT. Translating gives CASRVDMNTEAFF.

The V and J genes are TRBV27 and TRBJ2-7; 9 positions match TRBD1. Germline V CDR1 and CDR2: MNHEY, SMNVEV (reference sequence). CDR3 length equals 16 residues. V was pared by 2 bases and J by 3 bases, with 8 bases of the junction left unmatched. CDR3 coding DNA: TGTGCCAGCAGTTTAATTCCGGGGACAGGGCACTACGAGCAGTACTTC. Translation: CASSLIPGTGHYEQYF.

This clone was seen once. For the CDR3, the DNA is TGTGCCAGCAGCTTAACGGGAGGACAGGGCGAGACCCAGTACTTC. Protein sequence: CASSLTGGQGETQYF. The rearrangement joins TRBV7-3 to TRBJ2-5; 8 nucleotides match TRBD1. V lost 0 bases and J lost 5; bases outside the gene matches: 5. CDR1 is SGHTA and CDR2 is FQGTGA in the germline V gene. The CDR3 extends over 15 amino acids.

The CDR3 nucleotides are TGTGCCAGCAGCTTACGGGGGAACACTGAAGCTTTCTTT. Protein product: CASSLRGNTEAFF. The chain links TRBV7-2 to TRBJ1-1; D ambiguous. V lost 2 bases and J lost 1, with 5 bases in between. This CDR3 has 13 residues. Germline V gene data show CDR1 as SGHTA and CDR2 as FQGNSA.

Written as DNA, the CDR3 is TGCAGCGTTGGGCGGACAGGCTGGGACGAGCAGTACTTC. Amino acid sequence: CSVGRTGWDEQYF. The chain carries TRBV29-1 and TRBJ2-7; TRBD1 matches at 7 bases. The junction had 8 bases not matched to a gene; V was cut back by 4 bases and J by 5 bases. The CDR3 sequence is 13 residues long. Germline assignment: CDR1 SQVTM and CDR2 ANQGSEA.

The V and J genes are TRBV9 and TRBJ2-3; 7 nucleotides match TRBD1. Losses at the gene ends were 3 bases for V and 1 base for J; bases not matched to a gene: 8. Germline assignment: CDR1 SGDLS and CDR2 YYNGEE. The length of the CDR3 is 16 residues. The CDR3 is CASSASGGSGTDTQYF. The CDR3 DNA sequence: TGTGCCAGCAGCGCCTCAGGGGGTAGCGGCACAGATACGCAGTATTTT.